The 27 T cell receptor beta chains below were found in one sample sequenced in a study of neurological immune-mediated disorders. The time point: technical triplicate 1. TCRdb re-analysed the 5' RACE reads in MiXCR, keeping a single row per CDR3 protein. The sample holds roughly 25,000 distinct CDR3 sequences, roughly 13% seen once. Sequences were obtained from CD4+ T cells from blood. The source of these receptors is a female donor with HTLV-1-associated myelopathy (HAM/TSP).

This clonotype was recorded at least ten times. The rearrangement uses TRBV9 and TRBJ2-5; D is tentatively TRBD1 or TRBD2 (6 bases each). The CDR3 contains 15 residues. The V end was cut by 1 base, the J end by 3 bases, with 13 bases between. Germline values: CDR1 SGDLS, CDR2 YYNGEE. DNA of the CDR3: TGTGCCAGCAGCGTATTGGGGGGCACCGAAGAGACCCAGTACTTC. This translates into CASSVLGGTEETQYF.

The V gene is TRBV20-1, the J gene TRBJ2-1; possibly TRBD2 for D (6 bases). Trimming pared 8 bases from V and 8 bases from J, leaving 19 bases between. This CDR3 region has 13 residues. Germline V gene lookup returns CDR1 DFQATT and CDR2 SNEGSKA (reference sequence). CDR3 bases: TGCAGTAAAGACAGACTAGAAGGGGATGAGCAGTTCTTC. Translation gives CSKDRLEGDEQFF.

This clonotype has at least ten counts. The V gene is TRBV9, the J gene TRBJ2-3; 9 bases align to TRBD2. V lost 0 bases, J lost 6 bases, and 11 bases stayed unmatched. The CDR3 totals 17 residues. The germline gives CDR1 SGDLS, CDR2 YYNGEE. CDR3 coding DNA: TGTGCCAGCAGCGTAGCCCTTTTGGCGGGGGGGCTCGATACGCAGTATTTT. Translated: CASSVALLAGGLDTQYF.

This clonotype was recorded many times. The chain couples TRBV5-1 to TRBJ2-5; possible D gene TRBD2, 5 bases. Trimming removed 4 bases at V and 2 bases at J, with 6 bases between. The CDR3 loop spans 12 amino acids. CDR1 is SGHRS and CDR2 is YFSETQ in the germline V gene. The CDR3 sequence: CASSPGQETQYF. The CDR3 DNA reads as TGCGCCAGCAGCCCGGGGCAAGAGACCCAGTACTTC.

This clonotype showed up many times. The CDR3 loop is CASQRQVLTEAFF. The CDR3 region has the DNA TGTGCCAGCCAAAGGCAGGTCCTCACTGAAGCTTTCTTT. V is TRBV6-1 and J is TRBJ1-1; no definite D call. V was pared by 8 bases and J by 4 bases, with 14 bases between. This CDR3 is built from 13 residues. CDR1 MNHNS and CDR2 SASEGT come from the germline V gene.

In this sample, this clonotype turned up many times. CDR3 amino acids: CASSHEDSLNTEAFF. The DNA for the CDR3 is TGTGCCAGCAGCCACGAGGACAGCCTGAACACTGAAGCTTTCTTT. J is TRBJ1-1 and V is TRBV3-1, with D perhaps matching TRBD1 (6 bases). Trimming took 3 bases from V and 0 from J, leaving 11 bases between them. The CDR3 is 15 residues long. Germline lookup yields CDR1 LGHDT and CDR2 YNNKEL (reference sequence).

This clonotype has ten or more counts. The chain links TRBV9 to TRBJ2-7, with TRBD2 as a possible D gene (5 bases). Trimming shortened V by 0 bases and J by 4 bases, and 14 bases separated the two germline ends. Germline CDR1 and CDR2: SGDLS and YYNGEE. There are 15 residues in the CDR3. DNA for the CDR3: TGTGCCAGCAGCGTAGTAAGTCCTTGGAGGTACGAGCAGTACTTC. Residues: CASSVVSPWRYEQYF. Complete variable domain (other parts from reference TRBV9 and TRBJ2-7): DSGVTQTPKHLITATGQRVTLRCSPRSGDLSVYWYQQSLDQGLQFLIQYYNGEERAKGNILERFSAQQFPDLHSELNLSSLELGDSALYFCASSVVSPWRYEQYFGPGTRLTVT.

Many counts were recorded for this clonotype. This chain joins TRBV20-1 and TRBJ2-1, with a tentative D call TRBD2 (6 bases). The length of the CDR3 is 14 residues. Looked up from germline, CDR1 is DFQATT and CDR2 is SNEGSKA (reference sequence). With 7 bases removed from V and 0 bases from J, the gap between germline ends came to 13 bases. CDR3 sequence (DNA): TGCAGTGTCCCTAGCGCAAGCTCCTACAATGAGCAGTTCTTC. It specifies CSVPSASSYNEQFF.

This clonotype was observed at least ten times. CDR3 bases: TGTGCCAGCAGCTCCGGACAGGGGCGGAGTCAGCCCCAGCATTTT. Encoded protein: CASSSGQGRSQPQHF. The gene calls are TRBV7-2 and TRBJ1-5, with 9 bases aligning to TRBD1. There are 15 residues in the CDR3. Per germline, CDR1 SGHTA and CDR2 FQGNSA. J gave up 6 bases and V 4 bases, and 7 bases lay outside the gene matches.

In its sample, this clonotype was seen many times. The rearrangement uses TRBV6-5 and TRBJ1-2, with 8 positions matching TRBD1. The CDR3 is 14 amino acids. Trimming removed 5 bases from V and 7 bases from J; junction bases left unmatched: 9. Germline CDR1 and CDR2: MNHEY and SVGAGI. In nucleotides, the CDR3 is TGTGCCAGCAGTACATTATCAGGGGGCAGTGGCTACACCTTC. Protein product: CASSTLSGGSGYTF.

Written as DNA, the CDR3 is TGTGCCAGCTCACCGCGAAGCGGGAGGGCCCCCTACGAGCAGTACTTC. This gives the protein CASSPRSGRAPYEQYF. V is TRBV18 and J is TRBJ2-7, with TRBD2 matching 10 bases. The ends lost 3 bases at V and 2 bases at J; junction bases unmatched: 7. The CDR3 loop spans 16 amino acids. Germline values: CDR1 KGHSH, CDR2 LQKENI.

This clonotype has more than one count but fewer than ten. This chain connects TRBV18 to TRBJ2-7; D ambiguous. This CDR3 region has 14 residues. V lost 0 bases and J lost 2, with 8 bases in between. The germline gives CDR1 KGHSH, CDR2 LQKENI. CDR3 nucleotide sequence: TGTGCCAGCTCACCACCGGTCGGACCCTACGAGCAGTACTTC. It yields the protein CASSPPVGPYEQYF.

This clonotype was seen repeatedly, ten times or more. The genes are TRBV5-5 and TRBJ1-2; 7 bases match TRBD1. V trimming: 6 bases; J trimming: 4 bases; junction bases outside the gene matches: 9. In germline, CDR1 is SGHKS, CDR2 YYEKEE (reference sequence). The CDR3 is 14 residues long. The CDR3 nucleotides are TGTGCCAGCACAGCAACTCAGGGGGTCTATGGCTACACCTTC. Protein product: CASTATQGVYGYTF.

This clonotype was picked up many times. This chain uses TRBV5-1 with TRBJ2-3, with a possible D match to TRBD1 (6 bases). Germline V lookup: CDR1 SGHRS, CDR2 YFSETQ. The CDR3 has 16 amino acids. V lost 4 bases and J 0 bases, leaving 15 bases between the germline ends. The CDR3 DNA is TGCGCCAGCAGCCCGGGGCCACAGGGCAGCACAGATACGCAGTATTTT. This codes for CASSPGPQGSTDTQYF. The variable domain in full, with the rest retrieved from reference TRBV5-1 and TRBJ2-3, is KAGVTQTPRYLIKTRGQQVTLSCSPISGHRSVSWYQQTPGQGLQFLFEYFSETQRNKGNFPGRFSGRQFSNSRSEMNVSTLELGDSALYLCASSPGPQGSTDTQYFGPGTRLTVL.

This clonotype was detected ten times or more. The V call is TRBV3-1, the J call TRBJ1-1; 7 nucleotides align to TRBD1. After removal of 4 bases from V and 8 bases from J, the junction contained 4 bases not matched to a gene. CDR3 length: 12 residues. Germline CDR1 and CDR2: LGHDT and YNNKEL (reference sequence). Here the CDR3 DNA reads TGTGCCAGCAGCCTGGGACAGTTGGAAGCTTTCTTT. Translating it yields CASSLGQLEAFF.

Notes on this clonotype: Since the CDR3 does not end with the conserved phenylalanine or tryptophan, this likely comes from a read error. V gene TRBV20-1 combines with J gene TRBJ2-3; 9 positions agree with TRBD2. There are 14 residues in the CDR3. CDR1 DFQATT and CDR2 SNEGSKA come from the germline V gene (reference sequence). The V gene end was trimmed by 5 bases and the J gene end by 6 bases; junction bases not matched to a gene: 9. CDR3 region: CSASAGGRTDTQYL. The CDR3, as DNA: TGCAGTGCTTCCGCGGGAGGGAGGACGGATACGCAGTATCTT.

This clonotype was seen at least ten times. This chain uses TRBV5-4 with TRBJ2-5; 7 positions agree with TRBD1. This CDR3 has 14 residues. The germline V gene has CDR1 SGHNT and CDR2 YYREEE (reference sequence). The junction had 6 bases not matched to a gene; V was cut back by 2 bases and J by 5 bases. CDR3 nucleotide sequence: TGTGCCAGCAGCTTAGGGACAGTTTACGAGACCCAGTACTTC. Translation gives CASSLGTVYETQYF.

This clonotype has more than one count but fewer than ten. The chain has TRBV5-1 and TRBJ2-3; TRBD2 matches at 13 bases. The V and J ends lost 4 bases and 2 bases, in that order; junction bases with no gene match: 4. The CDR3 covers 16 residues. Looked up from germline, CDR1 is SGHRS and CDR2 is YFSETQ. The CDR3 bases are TGCGCCAGCAGCCCGACTAGCGGGAGGTTCACAGATACGCAGTATTTT. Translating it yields CASSPTSGRFTDTQYF.

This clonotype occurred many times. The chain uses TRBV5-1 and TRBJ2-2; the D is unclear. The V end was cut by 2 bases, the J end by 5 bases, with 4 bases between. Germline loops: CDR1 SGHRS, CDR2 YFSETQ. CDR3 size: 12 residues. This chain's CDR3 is CASSFETGELFF. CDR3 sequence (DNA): TGCGCCAGCAGCTTCGAAACCGGGGAGCTGTTTTTT.

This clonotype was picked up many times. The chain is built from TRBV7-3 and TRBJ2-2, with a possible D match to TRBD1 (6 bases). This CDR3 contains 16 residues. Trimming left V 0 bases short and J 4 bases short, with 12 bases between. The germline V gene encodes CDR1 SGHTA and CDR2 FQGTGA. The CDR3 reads CASSLTRQEVTGELFF. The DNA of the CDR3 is TGTGCCAGCAGCTTAACCCGACAGGAAGTCACCGGGGAGCTGTTTTTT.

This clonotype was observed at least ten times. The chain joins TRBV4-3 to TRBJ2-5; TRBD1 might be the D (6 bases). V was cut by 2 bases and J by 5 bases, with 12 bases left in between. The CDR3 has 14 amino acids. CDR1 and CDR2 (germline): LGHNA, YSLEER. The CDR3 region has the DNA TGCGCCAGCAGCCAACAATGGGGGCCCGAGACCCAGTACTTC. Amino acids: CASSQQWGPETQYF.

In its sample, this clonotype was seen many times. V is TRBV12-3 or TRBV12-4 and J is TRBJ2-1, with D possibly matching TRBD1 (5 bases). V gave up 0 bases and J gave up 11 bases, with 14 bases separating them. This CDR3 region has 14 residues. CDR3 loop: CASSLARQGLQQFF. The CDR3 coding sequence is TGTGCCAGCAGTTTAGCGCGGCAGGGCTTGCAGCAGTTCTTC.

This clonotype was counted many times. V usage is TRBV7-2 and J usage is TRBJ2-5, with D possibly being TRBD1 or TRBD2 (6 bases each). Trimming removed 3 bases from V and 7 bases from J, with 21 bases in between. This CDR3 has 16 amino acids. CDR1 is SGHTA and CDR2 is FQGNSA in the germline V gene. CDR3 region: CASSLVGGRGYGTQYF. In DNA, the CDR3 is TGTGCCAGCAGCTTGGTGGGGGGCCGGGGGTACGGGACCCAGTACTTC.

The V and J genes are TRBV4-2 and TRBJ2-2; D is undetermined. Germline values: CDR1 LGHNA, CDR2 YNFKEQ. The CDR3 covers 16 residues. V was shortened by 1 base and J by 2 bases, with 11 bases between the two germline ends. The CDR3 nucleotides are TGTGCCAGCAGCCAAGTACCAGACCTCAACACCGGGGAGCTGTTTTTT. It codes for CASSQVPDLNTGELFF.

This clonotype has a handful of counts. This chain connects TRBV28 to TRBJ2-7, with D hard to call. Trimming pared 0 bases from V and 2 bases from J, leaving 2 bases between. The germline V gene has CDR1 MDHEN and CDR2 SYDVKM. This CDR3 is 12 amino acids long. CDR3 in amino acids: CASSLWPYEQYF. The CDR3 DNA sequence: TGTGCCAGCAGTTTATGGCCCTACGAGCAGTACTTC. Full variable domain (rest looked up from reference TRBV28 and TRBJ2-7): DVKVTQSSRYLVKRTGEKVFLECVQDMDHENMFWYRQDPGLGLRLIYFSYDVKMKEKGDIPEGYSVSREKKERFSLILESASTNQTSMYLCASSLWPYEQYFGPGTRLTVT.

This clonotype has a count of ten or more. The CDR3 here is CATSDFDSGGGAGDTQYF. DNA for the CDR3: TGTGCCACCAGTGATTTTGACTCAGGGGGGGGAGCAGGAGATACGCAGTATTTT. V usage is TRBV24-1 and J usage is TRBJ2-3; D could derive from TRBD1 or TRBD2 (7 bases each). V lost 1 base and J lost 5, with 21 bases in between. This CDR3 is 18 amino acids long. Germline CDR1 KGHDR, CDR2 SFDVKD.

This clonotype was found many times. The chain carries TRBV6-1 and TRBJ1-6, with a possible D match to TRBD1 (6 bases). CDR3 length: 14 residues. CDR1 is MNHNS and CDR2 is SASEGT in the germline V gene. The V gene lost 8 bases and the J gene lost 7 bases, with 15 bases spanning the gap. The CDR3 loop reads CASGEGRGNSPLHF. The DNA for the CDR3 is TGTGCCAGCGGGGAGGGGAGGGGGAATTCACCCCTCCACTTT.